The rows below give T cell receptor beta chains drawn from one sample of a study of blood T cell repertoires in COVID-19. Produced via immunoSEQ multiplex PCR; TCRdb's table is partial and in-frame only. The sample carries more than 250,000 clones, 70% to 90% recorded once. Sequencing was carried out using PBMCs or T cells enriched from blood (not recorded which). The source of these receptors is a woman aged 40 to 50 who had recovered from COVID-19. CDR3s include the opening cysteine and the closing phenylalanine or tryptophan. Each record gives: clone size, V gene, J gene, CDR3 protein. Only part of the rows carry a size: once, few, many, or a class if the clone is expanded.

>.|TRBV28|TRBJ2-4
CASSRTLGLAKNIQYF
>.|TRBV30|TRBJ2-1
CAWSVLITFGTSGNNEQFF
>once|TRBV5-1|TRBJ2-2
CASSLVAGSTGELFF
>.|TRBV18|TRBJ2-5
CASSDLGLAGEETQYF
>once|TRBV27|TRBJ1-1
CASSLYPSGSFF
>.|TRBV29-1|TRBJ2-5
CSVRTQGTWETQYF
>.|TRBV24-1|TRBJ2-3
CATTAGNTDTQYF
>.|TRBV27|TRBJ2-7
CASSPQGRIREQYF
>once|TRBV5-6|TRBJ2-3
CASSEKSGRFGPSTDTQYF
>.|TRBV18|TRBJ1-2
CASSPIDRVIYGYTF
>.|TRBV19|TRBJ1-5
CASSTDRGYNQPQHF
>once|TRBV18|TRBJ1-1
CASSPSVNTEAFF
>.|TRBV25-1|TRBJ2-3
CASTERRGDTQYF
>once|TRBV28|TRBJ2-7
CASSTTGPYEQYF
>.|TRBV5-4|TRBJ1-2
CASSFGRHLGASNYGYTF
>.|TRBV30|TRBJ1-6
CAWARQGSGSYNSPLHF